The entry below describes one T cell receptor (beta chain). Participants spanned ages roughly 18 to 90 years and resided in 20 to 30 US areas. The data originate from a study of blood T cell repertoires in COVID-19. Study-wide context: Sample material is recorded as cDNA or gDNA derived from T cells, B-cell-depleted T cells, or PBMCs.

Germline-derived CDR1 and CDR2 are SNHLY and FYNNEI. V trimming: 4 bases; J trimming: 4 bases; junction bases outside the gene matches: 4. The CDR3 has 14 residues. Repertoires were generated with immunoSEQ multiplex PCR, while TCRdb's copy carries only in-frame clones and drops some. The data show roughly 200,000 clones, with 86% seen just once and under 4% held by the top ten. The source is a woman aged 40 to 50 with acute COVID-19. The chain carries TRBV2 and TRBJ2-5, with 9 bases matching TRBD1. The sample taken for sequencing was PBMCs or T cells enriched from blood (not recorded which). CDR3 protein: CASSGGQGLETQYF. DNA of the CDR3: TGTGCCAGCAGTGGGGGACAGGGCTTAGAGACCCAGTACTTC.